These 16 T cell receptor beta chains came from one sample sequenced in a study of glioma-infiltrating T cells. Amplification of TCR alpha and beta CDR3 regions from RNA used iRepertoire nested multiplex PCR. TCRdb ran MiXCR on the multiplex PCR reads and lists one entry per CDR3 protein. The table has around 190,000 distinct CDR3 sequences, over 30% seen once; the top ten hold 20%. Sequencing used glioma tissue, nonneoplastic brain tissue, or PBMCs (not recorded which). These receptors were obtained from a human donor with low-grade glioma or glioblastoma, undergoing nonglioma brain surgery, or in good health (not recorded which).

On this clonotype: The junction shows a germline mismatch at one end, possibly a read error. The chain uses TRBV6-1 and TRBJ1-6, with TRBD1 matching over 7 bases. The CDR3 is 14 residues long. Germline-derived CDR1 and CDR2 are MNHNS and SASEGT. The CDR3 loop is CASSIRQGDSPLRF. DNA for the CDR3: TGTGCCAGCAGTATTAGACAGGGAGATTCACCCCTCCGCTTC.

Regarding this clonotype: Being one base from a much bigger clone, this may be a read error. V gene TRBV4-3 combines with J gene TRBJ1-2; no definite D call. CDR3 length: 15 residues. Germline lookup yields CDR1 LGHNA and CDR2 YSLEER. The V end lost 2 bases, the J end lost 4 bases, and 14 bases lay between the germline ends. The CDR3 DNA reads TGCGCCAGCAGCCAATCCCCGGCAGACCCCTATGGCTACACCTTC. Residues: CASSQSPADPYGYTF.

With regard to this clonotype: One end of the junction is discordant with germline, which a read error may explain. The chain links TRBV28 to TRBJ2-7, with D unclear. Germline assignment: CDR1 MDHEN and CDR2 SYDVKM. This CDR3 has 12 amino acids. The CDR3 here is CARSLRSYEQYF. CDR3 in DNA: TGTGCCAGGAGTTTACGCTCCTACGAGCAGTACTTC.

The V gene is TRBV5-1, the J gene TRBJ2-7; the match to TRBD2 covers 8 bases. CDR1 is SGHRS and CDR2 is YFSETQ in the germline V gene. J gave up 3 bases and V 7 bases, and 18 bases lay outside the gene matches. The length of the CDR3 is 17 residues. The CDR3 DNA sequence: TGCGCCAGCTCCCGGGAAGCGGGAGTGGGGGGGCACTACGAGCAGTACTTC. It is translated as CASSREAGVGGHYEQYF.

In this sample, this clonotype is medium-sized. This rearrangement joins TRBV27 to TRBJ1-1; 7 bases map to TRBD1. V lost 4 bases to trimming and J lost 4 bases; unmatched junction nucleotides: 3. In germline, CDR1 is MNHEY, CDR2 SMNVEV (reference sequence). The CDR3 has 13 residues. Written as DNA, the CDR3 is TGTGCCAGCAGTTCAGGACAGGCCACTGAAGCTTTCTTT. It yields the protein CASSSGQATEAFF.

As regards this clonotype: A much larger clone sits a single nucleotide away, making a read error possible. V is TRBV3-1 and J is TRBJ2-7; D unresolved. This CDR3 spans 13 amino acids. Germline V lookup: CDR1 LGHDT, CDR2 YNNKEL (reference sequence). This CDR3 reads CARSQGYPYEQYF. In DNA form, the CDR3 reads TGTGCCAGAAGCCAAGGGTACCCCTACGAGCAGTACTTC.

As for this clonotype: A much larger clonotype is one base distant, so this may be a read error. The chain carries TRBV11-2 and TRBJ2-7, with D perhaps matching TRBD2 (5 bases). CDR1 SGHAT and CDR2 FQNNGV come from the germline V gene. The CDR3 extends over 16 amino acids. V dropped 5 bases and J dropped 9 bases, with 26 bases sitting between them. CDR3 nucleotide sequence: TGTGCCAGCAGCCGACCGCTTACTTCCGCGGGCCCGGGGCAGTACTTC. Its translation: CASSRPLTSAGPGQYF.

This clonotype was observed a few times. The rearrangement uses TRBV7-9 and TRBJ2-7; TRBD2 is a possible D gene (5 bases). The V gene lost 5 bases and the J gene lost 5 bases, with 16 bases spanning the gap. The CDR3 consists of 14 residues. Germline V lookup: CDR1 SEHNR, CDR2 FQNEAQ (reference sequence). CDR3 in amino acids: CASSPLGSVHEQYF. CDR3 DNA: TGTGCCAGCAGCCCGCTAGGGAGTGTCCACGAGCAGTACTTC.

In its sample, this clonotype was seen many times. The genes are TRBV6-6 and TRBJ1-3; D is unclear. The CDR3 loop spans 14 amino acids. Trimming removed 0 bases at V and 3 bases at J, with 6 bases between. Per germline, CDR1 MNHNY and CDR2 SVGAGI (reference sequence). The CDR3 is CASSYSAFGNTIYF. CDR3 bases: TGTGCCAGCAGTTACTCAGCCTTTGGAAACACCATATATTTT.

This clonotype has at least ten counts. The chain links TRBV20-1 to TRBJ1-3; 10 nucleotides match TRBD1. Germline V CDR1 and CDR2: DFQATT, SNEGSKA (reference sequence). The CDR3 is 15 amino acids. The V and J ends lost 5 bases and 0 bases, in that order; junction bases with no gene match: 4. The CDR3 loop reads CSASGQGFSGNTIYF. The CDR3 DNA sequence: TGCAGTGCTTCGGGACAGGGGTTCTCTGGAAACACCATATATTTT.

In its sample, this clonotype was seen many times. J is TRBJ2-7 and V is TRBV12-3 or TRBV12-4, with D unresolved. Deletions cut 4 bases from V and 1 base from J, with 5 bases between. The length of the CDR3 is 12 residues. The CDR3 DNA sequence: TGTGCCAGCAGTTCTAGATCCTACGAGCAGTACTTC. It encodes CASSSRSYEQYF.

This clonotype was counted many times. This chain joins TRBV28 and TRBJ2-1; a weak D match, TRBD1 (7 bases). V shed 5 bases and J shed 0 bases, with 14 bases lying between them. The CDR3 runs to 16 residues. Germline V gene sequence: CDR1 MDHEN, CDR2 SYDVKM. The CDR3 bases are TGTGCCAGCAGTCCAGGGGGGATAAACTCCTACAATGAGCAGTTCTTC. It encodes CASSPGGINSYNEQFF.

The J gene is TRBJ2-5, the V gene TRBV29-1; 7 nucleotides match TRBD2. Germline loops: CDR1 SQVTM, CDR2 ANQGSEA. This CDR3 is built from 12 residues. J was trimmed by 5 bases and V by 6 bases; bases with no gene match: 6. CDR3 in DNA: TGCAGCGTAGATAACGGGGGGGAGACCCAGTACTTC. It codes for CSVDNGGETQYF.

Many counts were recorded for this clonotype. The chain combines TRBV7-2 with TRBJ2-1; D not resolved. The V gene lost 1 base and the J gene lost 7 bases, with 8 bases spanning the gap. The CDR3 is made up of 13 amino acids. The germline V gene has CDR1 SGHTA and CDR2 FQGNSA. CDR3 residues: CASSLGIQNEQFF. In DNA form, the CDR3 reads TGTGCCAGCAGCTTAGGGATCCAGAATGAGCAGTTCTTC.

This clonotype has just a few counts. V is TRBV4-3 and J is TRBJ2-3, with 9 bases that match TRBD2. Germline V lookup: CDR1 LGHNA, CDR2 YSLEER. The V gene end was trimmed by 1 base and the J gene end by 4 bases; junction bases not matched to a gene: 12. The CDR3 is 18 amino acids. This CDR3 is CASSQGRAGGRLADTQYF. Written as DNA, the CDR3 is TGCGCCAGCAGCCAAGGCAGAGCGGGAGGAAGGCTAGCAGATACGCAGTATTTT.

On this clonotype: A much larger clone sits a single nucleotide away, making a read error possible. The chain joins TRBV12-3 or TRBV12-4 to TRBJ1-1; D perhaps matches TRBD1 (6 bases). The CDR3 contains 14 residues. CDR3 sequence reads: CAGSLGQKYTEAFF. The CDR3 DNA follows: TGTGCCGGCAGTTTAGGACAGAAGTACACTGAAGCTTTCTTT.